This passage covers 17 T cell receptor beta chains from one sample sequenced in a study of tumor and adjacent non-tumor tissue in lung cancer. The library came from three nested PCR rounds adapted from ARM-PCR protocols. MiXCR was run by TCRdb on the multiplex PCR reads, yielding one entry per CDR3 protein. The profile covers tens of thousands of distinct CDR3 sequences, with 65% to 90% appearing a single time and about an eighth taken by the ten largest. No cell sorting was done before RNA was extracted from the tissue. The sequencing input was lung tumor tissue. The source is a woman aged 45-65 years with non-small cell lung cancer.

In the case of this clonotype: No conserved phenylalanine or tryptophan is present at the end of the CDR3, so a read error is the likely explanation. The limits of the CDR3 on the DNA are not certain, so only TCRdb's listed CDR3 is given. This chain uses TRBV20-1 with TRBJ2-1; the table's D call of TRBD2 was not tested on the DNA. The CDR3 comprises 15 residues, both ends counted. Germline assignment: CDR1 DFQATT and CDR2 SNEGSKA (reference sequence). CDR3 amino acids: CGARATSGRWGEQFL.

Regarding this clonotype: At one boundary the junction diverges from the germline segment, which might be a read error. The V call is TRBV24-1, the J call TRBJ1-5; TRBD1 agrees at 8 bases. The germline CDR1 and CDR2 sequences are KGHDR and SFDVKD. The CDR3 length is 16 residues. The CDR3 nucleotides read TGTGCCACCAGTGCCACTGGTCCAGGGGGCAATCAGCCCCAGCGTTTT. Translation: CATSATGPGGNQPQRF.

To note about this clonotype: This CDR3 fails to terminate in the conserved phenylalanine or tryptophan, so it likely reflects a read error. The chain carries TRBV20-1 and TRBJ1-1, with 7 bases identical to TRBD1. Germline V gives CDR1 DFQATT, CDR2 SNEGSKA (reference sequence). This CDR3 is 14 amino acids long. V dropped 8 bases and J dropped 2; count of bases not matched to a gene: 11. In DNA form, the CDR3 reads TGCAGTTCGTACCGGGACAGCATAAACACTGAAGCTTTCGTT. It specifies CSSYRDSINTEAFV.

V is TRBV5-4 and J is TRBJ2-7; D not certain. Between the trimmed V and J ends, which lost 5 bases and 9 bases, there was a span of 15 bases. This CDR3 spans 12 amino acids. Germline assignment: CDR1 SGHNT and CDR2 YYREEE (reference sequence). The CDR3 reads CASSSTGTGQYF. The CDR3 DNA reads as TGTGCCAGCAGTTCTACCGGAACTGGGCAGTACTTC.

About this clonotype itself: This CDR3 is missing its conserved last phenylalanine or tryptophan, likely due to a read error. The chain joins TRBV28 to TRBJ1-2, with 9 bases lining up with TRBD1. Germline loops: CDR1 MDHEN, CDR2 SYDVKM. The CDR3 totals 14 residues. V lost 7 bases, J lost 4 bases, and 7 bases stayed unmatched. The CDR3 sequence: CASTSRDRAYGYTL. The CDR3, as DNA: TGTGCCAGCACTTCTAGGGACAGGGCCTATGGCTACACCCTC.

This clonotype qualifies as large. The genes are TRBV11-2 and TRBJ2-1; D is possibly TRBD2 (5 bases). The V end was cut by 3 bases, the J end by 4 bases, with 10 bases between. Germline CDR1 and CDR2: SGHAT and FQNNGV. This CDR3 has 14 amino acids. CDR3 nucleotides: TGTGCCAGCAGCTTCCTAGCCCAATACAATGAGCAGTTCTTC. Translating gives CASSFLAQYNEQFF.

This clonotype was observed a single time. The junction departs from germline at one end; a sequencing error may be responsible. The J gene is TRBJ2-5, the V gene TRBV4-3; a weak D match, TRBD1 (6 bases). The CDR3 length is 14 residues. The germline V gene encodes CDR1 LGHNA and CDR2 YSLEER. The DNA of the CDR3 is TGCAGCAGCAGCCAAGACCAGGGGTGGGAGACCCAGTATTTC. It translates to CSSSQDQGWETQYF.

The DNA for the CDR3 is TGTGCCAGCGGACTGGGACACCTCTACGAGCAGTACTTC. Amino acids: CASGLGHLYEQYF. This sequence joins TRBV6-5 and TRBJ2-7; the D gene is possibly TRBD1 (6 bases). The V and J ends lost 8 bases and 3 bases respectively, with 14 bases between them. Per germline, CDR1 MNHEY and CDR2 SVGAGI. The CDR3 loop spans 13 amino acids.

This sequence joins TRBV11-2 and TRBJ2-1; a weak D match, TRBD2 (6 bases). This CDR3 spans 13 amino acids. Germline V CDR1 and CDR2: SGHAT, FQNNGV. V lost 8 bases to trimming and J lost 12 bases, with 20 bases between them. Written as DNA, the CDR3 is TGTGCCAGCTGCCTAATGGACGGGAGTGTGCAGTTCTTC. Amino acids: CASCLMDGSVQFF.

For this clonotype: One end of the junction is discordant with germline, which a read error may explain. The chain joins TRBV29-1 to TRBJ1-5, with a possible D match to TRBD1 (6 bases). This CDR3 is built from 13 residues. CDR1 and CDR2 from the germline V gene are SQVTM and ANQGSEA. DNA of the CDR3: TGCAGTGTTGCAACAGGGCTCCACCAGCCCCAGCATTTT. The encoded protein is CSVATGLHQPQHF. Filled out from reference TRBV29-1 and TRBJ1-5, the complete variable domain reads SAVISQKPSRDICQRGTSLTIQCQVDSQVTMMFWYRQQPGQSLTLIATANQGSEATYESGFVIDKFPISRPNLTFSTLTVSNMSPEDSSIYLCSVATGLHQPQHFGDGTRLSIL.

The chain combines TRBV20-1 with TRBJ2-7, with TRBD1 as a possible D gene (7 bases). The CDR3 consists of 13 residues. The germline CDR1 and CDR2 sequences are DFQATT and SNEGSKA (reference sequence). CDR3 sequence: CSGVGGGKSEWYF. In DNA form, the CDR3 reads TGCAGCGGGGTAGGAGGGGGCAAAAGTGAGTGGTACTTC.

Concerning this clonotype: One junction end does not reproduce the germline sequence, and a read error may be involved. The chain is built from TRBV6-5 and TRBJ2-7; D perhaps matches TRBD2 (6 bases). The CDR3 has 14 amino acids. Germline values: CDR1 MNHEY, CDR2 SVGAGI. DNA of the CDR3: TGTGCCAGTAGTTACAGGAGGGGCGAATACGAGCAGTACTTC. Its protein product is CASSYRRGEYEQYF.

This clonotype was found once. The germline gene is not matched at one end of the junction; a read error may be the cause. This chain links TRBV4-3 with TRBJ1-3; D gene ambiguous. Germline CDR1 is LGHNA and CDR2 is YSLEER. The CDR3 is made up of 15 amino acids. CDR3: CASSSSSNSGNTMYF. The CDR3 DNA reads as TGCGCCAGCAGCTCAAGCTCTAACTCTGGAAACACCATGTATTTT.

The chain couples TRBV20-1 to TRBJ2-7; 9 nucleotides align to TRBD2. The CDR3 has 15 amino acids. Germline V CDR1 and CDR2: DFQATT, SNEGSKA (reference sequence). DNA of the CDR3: TGCCGCGTTTTCCAGGGCGGGGGGGCCCTCTACGAGCAGTACTTC. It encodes CRVFQGGGALYEQYF.

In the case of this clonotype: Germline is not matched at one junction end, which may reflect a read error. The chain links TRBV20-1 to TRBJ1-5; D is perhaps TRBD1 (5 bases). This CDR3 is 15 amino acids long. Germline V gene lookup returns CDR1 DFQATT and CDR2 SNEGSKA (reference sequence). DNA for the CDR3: TGCAGTGCTAGAGACCGGCGGCAGGGTTTTCAGTCCCAGCATTTT. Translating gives CSARDRRQGFQSQHF.

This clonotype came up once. The CDR3: CASNSKGTYNEQYF. The CDR3 DNA sequence: TGTGCCAGCAATTCAAAGGGGACCTACAATGAGCAGTACTTC. The chain links TRBV6-5 to TRBJ2-1, with D perhaps TRBD1 or TRBD2 (5 bases each). The closer fit of TRBJ2-7 to the DNA end suggests the J call may be wrong. CDR1 is MNHEY and CDR2 is SVGAGI in the germline V gene. This CDR3 is built from 14 residues.

The DNA of the CDR3 is TGCAGTGCTAGACCTAGTATCAATGAGCAGTTCTTC. Its protein is CSARPSINEQFF. This rearrangement joins TRBV20-1 to TRBJ2-1; no clear D. The CDR3 spans 12 residues. The germline V and J ends were trimmed by 2 bases and 6 bases, with 8 bases remaining between them. Germline assignment: CDR1 DFQATT and CDR2 SNEGSKA (reference sequence).